This TCR beta chain is from a study of cytomegalovirus exposure and HLA in healthy donors. The PCR had 60 Vbeta and 13 Jbeta primers. Sequencing was performed with immunoSEQ multiplex PCR; in TCRdb, only in-frame clones are kept and a portion is missing. The profile covers about 160,000 clones, with more than 75% appearing a single time and 0.96% taken by the ten largest. The V end was cut by 3 bases, the J end by 0 bases, with 9 bases between. Germline V gene sequence: CDR1 SEHNR, CDR2 FQNEAQ (reference sequence). The CDR3 consists of 15 residues. This clone was recorded once. J is TRBJ1-3 and V is TRBV7-9; no clear D gene. The sequence was obtained from a girl aged 2 to 10 in good health and CMV-seropositive. Sequencing was performed on PBMCs. The CDR3 DNA follows: TGTGCCAGCAGCTTTAGTAGTGACTCTGGAAACACCATATATTTT. This encodes CASSFSSDSGNTIYF.